The T cell receptor beta chain under discussion was sequenced for a study of T cell responses to AZD1222 COVID-19 vaccine. Regarding the study as a whole: Spike regions recognized by vaccine-associated CD4 TCRs spanned the protein, led by 160-218 and 743-854. Unmutated regions of variants are reportedly targeted by nearly half of spike-specific TCRs.

To note about this clone: Its antigen remains unknown. A junction end diverges from the germline sequence, so it may reflect a read error.

This CDR3 has 13 residues. In germline, CDR1 is SGHRS, CDR2 YFSETQ. Libraries were prepared by immunoSEQ multiplex PCR; TCRdb keeps only in-frame clonotypes and omits some of them. Here the sample spans some 150,000 clones, 88% being singletons. This rearrangement joins TRBV5-1 to TRBJ2-3; D is possibly TRBD2 (6 bases). Here the sequenced sample was peripheral blood, taken on day 0 of MenACWY control vaccination. This TCR was recovered from an adult in good health. The CDR3 DNA reads as TGCTCCAGCAACGGGAGAGCTTCAGATACGCAGTATTTT. Its protein product is CSSNGRASDTQYF.